This passage covers 21 T cell receptor beta chains from one sample sequenced in a study of blood T cell repertoires in COVID-19. Clones were read by immunoSEQ multiplex PCR, and TCRdb kept only the in-frame ones, dropping some. Of roughly 53,000 clones in the sample, 77% were seen once. The sequencing input was peripheral blood. The receptors derive from a man between 65 and 85 years old with active or convalescent COVID-19.

In this sample, this clone turned up a few times. The CDR3 reads CASSPTGTNEQFF. CDR3 nucleotides: TGTGCCAGCAGCCCCACCGGGACTAATGAGCAGTTCTTC. The chain combines TRBV11-3 with TRBJ2-1; weak D call: TRBD2 (6 bases). Germline CDR1 is SGHNT and CDR2 is YENEEA. CDR3 length: 13 residues. V was shortened by 5 bases and J by 7 bases, with 12 bases between the two germline ends.

The chain uses TRBV19 and TRBJ2-4, with 8 bases identical to TRBD1. The CDR3 totals 16 residues. The V segment lost 5 bases and the J segment 0 bases; nucleotides outside the gene matches: 6. Per the germline V gene, CDR1 is LNHDA and CDR2 is SQIVND (reference sequence). The CDR3 region has the DNA TGTGCCAGTAGTCCTCAGGGGGCCTTAGCCAAAAACATTCAGTACTTC. Amino acids: CASSPQGALAKNIQYF. Drawing the rest from reference TRBV19 and TRBJ2-4, the complete variable domain is DGGITQSPKYLFRKEGQNVTLSCEQNLNHDAMYWYRQDPGQGLRLIYYSQIVNDFQKGDIAEGYSVSREKKESFPLTVTSAQKNPTAFYLCASSPQGALAKNIQYFGAGTRLSVL.

V gene TRBV4-3 combines with J gene TRBJ2-3; D remains ambiguous. Trimming took 1 base from V and 0 from J, leaving 11 bases between them. Germline assignment: CDR1 LGHNA and CDR2 YSLEER. The CDR3 has 16 amino acids. CDR3 amino acids: CASSQANPQSTDTQYF. The CDR3, as DNA: TGCGCCAGCAGCCAAGCGAACCCCCAGAGCACAGATACGCAGTATTTT.

This clone showed up just a few times. This chain connects TRBV7-3 to TRBJ1-1; D ambiguous. V was pared by 5 bases and J by 4 bases, with 14 bases between. The CDR3 totals 14 residues. Germline CDR1 is SGHTA and CDR2 is FQGTGA. CDR3 coding DNA: TGTGCCAGCAGCCCTAGTCGAAGAATCACTGAAGCTTTCTTT. Translated: CASSPSRRITEAFF.

The count of this clone is one. This chain joins TRBV11-2 and TRBJ2-1, with D possibly matching TRBD2 (6 bases). Germline V gene lookup returns CDR1 SGHAT and CDR2 FQNNGV. The length of the CDR3 is 14 residues. V dropped 2 bases and J dropped 10 bases, with 15 bases sitting between them. CDR3 coding DNA: TGTGCCAGCAGCTTATTGGGAGGCGGCAGAGAGCAGTTCTTC. Translation gives CASSLLGGGREQFF.

V is TRBV21-1 and J is TRBJ2-5; the DNA was not used to check the table's D call, TRBD1. TRBV21-1 has pseudogene status. This CDR3 is 12 amino acids long. CDR3 sequence reads: CASVHKGETQYF. In DNA, the CDR3 is TGTGCCAGCGTACATAAGGGGGAGACCCAGTACTTC.

The J gene is TRBJ2-5, the V gene TRBV15; 7 nucleotides match TRBD2. The CDR3 consists of 18 residues. V shed 0 bases and J 2 bases; nucleotides not matched to a gene: 12. The germline V gene encodes CDR1 LNHNV and CDR2 YYDKDF (reference sequence). CDR3 region: CATSRDSGWRGMQETQYF. Here the CDR3 DNA reads TGTGCCACCAGCAGAGACTCCGGGTGGCGGGGGATGCAAGAGACCCAGTACTTC.

This clone came up once. This sequence joins TRBV11-3 and TRBJ1-4, with D unclear. V gave up 1 base and J gave up 2 bases, with 11 bases separating them. Germline V gives CDR1 SGHNT, CDR2 YENEEA. This CDR3 has 16 residues. CDR3 DNA: TGTGCCAGCAGCTTAGCAACCAAGACTACTAATGAAAAACTGTTTTTT. Translating gives CASSLATKTTNEKLFF.

The count of this clone is one. A much larger clone lies a single base off, so this may be a read error. The V call is TRBV7-3, the J call TRBJ2-2; 9 bases agree with TRBD1. Per the germline V gene, CDR1 is SGHTA and CDR2 is FQGTGA. The junction had 9 bases not matched to a gene; V was cut back by 6 bases and J by 1 base. This CDR3 has 17 residues. CDR3 residues: CASSLTGGGLNTGELFF. CDR3 coding DNA: TGTGCCAGCAGTCTTACAGGGGGCGGGTTGAACACCGGGGAGCTGTTTTTT.

The gene calls are TRBV7-2 and TRBJ2-3, with 9 bases that match TRBD2. In germline, CDR1 is SGHTA, CDR2 FQGNSA. With V trimmed by 5 bases and J by 4 bases, 7 bases remained unmatched. The length of the CDR3 is 15 residues. The CDR3 coding sequence is TGTGCCAGCAGCGCCGTAGCGGGAGCATCAGATACGCAGTATTTT. Its translation: CASSAVAGASDTQYF.

The genes are TRBV5-6 and TRBJ2-3, with a weak D call TRBD2 (5 bases). From germline, CDR1 is SGHDT and CDR2 YYEEEE. V lost 0 bases, J lost 3 bases, and 20 bases lay in between. The CDR3 is made up of 18 amino acids. The CDR3 is CASSLENPWGSGTDTQYF. DNA of the CDR3: TGTGCCAGCAGCTTGGAAAATCCTTGGGGAAGCGGTACAGATACGCAGTATTTT.

The genes are TRBV30 and TRBJ2-1; tentatively, D is TRBD1 (6 bases). The germline V gene has CDR1 GTSNPN and CDR2 SVGIG (reference sequence). This CDR3 is 12 amino acids long. V was pared by 2 bases and J by 9 bases, with 11 bases between. CDR3 nucleotide sequence: TGTGCCTGGAGTAGACAGGCCGGTGAGCAGTTCTTC. Protein product: CAWSRQAGEQFF.

This chain joins TRBV12-3 or TRBV12-4 and TRBJ1-1; D remains ambiguous. Trimming cost V 6 bases and J 4 bases, with 12 bases left between them. This CDR3 is built from 13 residues. The CDR3 DNA sequence: TGTGCCAGCAGCTTCTTGCGGGCCACTGAAGCTTTCTTT. Translated, it gives CASSFLRATEAFF.

This clone was detected ten times or more. V usage is TRBV3-1 (or the pseudogene TRBV3-2) and J usage is TRBJ1-3; no clear D. Germline V gene lookup returns CDR1 LGHDT and CDR2 YNNKEL (reference sequence). Trimming cost V 4 bases and J 2 bases, with 6 bases left between them. The CDR3 consists of 13 residues. CDR3 region: CASSLGAGNTIYF. CDR3 nucleotides: TGTGCCAGCAGCCTGGGAGCTGGAAACACCATATATTTT.

The V and J genes are TRBV19 and TRBJ1-4; 8 bases line up with TRBD1. CDR1 is LNHDA, CDR2 SQIVND, per germline (reference sequence). The trim removed 3 bases at V and 5 bases at J, leaving 5 bases unmatched. This CDR3 contains 15 residues. DNA for the CDR3: TGTGCCAGTAGTATTTCAGGGGGCCGAAATGAAAAACTGTTTTTT. Protein product: CASSISGGRNEKLFF.

This chain uses TRBV24-1 with TRBJ1-1; weak D call: TRBD1 (5 bases). Germline CDR1 and CDR2: KGHDR and SFDVKD. V was shortened by 7 bases and J by 4 bases, with 9 bases between the two germline ends. This CDR3 is 12 amino acids long. The CDR3: CATRTAGTEAFF. The CDR3 region has the DNA TGTGCCACCAGGACAGCAGGCACTGAAGCTTTCTTT.

This sequence joins TRBV27 and TRBJ2-3, with D possibly TRBD2 on 5 matching bases. This CDR3 has 15 amino acids. Trimming shortened V by 4 bases and J by 0 bases, and 11 bases separated the two germline ends. From germline, CDR1 is MNHEY and CDR2 SMNVEV (reference sequence). CDR3: CASSSSGTSTDTQYF. The CDR3 DNA is TGTGCCAGCAGTTCGAGCGGTACTAGCACAGATACGCAGTATTTT.

This clone has just a few counts. V is TRBV7-3 and J is TRBJ2-7; 8 nucleotides line up with TRBD2. This CDR3 has 15 amino acids. Losses at the gene ends were 4 bases for V and 4 bases for J; bases not matched to a gene: 9. Germline V CDR1 and CDR2: SGHTA, FQGTGA. The CDR3: CASSSAGGQLYEQYF. CDR3 coding DNA: TGTGCCAGCAGCTCCGCGGGGGGCCAATTGTACGAGCAGTACTTC.

The chain has TRBV5-1 and TRBJ1-2; 10 bases match TRBD1. Trimming at V came to 0 bases and at J to 3 bases, leaving 5 bases not matched to a gene. CDR1 is SGHRS, CDR2 YFSETQ, per germline. This CDR3 comprises 16 residues. For the CDR3, the DNA is TGCGCCAGCAGCTTGGCCCCGGACAGGGGGGACTATGGCTACACCTTC. This translates into CASSLAPDRGDYGYTF. The full variable domain, with the rest looked up from reference TRBV5-1 and TRBJ1-2, is KAGVTQTPRYLIKTRGQQVTLSCSPISGHRSVSWYQQTPGQGLQFLFEYFSETQRNKGNFPGRFSGRQFSNSRSEMNVSTLELGDSALYLCASSLAPDRGDYGYTFGSGTRLTVV.

This chain links TRBV27 with TRBJ2-7; D is uncertain. This CDR3 spans 13 amino acids. Germline V gene sequence: CDR1 MNHEY, CDR2 SMNVEV (reference sequence). V lost 0 bases and J lost 2, with 5 bases in between. The CDR3 loop reads CASSLSDTYEQYF. Here the CDR3 DNA reads TGTGCCAGCAGTTTATCAGACACCTACGAGCAGTACTTC.

This clone came up once. V usage is TRBV7-9 and J usage is TRBJ2-7; possible D gene TRBD1, 6 bases. Trimming pared 6 bases from V and 0 bases from J, leaving 12 bases between. Germline values: CDR1 SEHNR, CDR2 FQNEAQ (reference sequence). This CDR3 spans 14 amino acids. The CDR3 sequence: CASSLQGISYEQYF. The CDR3 coding sequence is TGTGCCAGCAGTCTACAGGGCATCTCCTACGAGCAGTACTTC.